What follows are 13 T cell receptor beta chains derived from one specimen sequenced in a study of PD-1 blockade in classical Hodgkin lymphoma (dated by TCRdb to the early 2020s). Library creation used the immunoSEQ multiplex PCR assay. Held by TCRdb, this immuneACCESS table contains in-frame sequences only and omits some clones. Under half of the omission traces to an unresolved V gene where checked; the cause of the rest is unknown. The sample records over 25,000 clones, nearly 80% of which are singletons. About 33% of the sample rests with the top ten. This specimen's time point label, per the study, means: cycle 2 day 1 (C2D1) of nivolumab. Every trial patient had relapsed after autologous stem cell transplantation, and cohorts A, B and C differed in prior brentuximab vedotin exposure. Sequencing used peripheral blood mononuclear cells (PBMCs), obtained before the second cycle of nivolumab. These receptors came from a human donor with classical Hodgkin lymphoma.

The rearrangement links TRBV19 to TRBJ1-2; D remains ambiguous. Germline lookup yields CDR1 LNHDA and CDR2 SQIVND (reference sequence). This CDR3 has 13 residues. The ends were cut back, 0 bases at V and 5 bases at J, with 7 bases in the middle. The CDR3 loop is CASSIDMGYGYTF. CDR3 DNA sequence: TGTGCCAGTAGTATAGACATGGGATATGGCTACACCTTC.

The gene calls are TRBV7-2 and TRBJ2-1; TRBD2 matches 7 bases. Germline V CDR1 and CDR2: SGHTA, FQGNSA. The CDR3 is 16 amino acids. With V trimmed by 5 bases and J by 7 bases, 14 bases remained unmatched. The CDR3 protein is CASSLGEASGRNEQFF. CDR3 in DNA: TGTGCCAGCAGCCTGGGGGAGGCTAGCGGTCGGAATGAGCAGTTCTTC.

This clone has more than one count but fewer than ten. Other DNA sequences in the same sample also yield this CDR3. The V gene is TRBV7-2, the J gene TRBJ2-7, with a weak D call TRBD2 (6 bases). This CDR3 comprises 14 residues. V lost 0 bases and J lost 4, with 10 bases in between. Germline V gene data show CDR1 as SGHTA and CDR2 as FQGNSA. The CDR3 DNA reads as TGTGCCAGCAGCTTAGCGGGGGGAGGATACGAGCAGTACTTC. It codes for CASSLAGGGYEQYF.

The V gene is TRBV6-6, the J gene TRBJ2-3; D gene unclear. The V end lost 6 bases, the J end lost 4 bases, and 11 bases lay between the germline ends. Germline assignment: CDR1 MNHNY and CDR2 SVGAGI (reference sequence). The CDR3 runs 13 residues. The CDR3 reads CASSPPGPDTQYF. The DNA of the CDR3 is TGTGCCAGCAGCCCCCCCGGGCCAGATACGCAGTATTTT.

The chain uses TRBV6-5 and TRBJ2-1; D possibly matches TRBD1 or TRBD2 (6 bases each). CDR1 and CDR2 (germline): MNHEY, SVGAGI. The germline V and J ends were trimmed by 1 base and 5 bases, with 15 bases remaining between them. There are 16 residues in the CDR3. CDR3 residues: CASSYLGGAGNNEQFF. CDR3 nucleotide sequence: TGTGCCAGCAGTTACTTGGGGGGCGCGGGGAACAATGAGCAGTTCTTC.

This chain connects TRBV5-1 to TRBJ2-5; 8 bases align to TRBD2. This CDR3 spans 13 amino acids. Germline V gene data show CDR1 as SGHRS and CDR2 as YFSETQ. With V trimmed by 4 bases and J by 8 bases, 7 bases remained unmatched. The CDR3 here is CASSNPGGDTQYF. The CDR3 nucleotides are TGCGCCAGCAGCAACCCCGGGGGGGACACCCAGTACTTC.

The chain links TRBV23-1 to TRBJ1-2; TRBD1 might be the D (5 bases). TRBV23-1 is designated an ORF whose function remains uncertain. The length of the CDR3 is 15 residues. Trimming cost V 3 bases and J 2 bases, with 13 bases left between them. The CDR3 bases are TGCGCCAGCAGTCACCGTGCCCAGGGCAACTATGGCTACACCTTC. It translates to CASSHRAQGNYGYTF.

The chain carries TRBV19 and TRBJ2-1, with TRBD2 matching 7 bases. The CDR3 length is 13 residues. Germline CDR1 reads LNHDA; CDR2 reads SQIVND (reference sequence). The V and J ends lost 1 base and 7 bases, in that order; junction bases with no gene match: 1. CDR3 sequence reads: CASSIGEGNEQFF. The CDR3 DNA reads TGTGCCAGTAGTATAGGGGAGGGGAATGAGCAGTTCTTC.

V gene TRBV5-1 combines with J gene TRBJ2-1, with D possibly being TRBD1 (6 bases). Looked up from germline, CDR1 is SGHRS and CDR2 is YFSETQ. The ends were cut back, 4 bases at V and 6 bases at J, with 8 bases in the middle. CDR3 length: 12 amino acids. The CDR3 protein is CASSTGSNEQFF. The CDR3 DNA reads TGCGCCAGCAGCACAGGGTCCAATGAGCAGTTCTTC.

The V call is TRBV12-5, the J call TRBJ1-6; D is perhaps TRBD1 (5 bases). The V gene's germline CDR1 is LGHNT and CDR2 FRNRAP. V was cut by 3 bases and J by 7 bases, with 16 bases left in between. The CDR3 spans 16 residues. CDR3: CASGLKAGPVNSPLHF. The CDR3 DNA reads TGTGCTAGTGGTTTAAAGGCGGGACCGGTAAATTCACCCCTCCACTTT.

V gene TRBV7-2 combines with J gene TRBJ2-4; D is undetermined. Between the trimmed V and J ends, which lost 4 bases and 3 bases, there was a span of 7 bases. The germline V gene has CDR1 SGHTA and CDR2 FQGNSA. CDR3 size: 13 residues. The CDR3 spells CASSSNNKNIQYF. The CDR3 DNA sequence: TGTGCCAGCAGCTCTAACAACAAAAACATTCAGTACTTC.

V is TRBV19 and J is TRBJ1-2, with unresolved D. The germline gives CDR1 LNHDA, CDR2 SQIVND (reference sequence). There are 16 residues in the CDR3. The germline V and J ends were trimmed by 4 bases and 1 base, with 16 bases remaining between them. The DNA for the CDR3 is TGTGCCAGTAGTAGGGTCAACCGGGCGGATAACTATGGCTACACCTTC. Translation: CASSRVNRADNYGYTF.

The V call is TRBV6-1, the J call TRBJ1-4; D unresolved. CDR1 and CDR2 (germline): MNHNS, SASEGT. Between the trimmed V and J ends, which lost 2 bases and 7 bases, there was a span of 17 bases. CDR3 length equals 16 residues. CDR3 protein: CASSEYFAARGEKLFF. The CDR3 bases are TGTGCCAGCAGTGAATATTTTGCGGCGCGGGGTGAAAAACTGTTTTTT.